Below, 8 T cell receptor beta chains from the same sample are listed, as sequenced in a study of T cell repertoires and HLA-DP antigens. The assay was immunoSEQ multiplex PCR, and TCRdb's table has in-frame clones only and misses some. Of 85,000 to 90,000 clones detected, roughly 86% appear once; the ten largest clones hold 1.7%. Their antigens are not known. Sequenced input: CD4+ T cells from PBMCs. Receptors originate from a man aged 50 or older in good health and CMV-seronegative.

This chain links TRBV7-8 with TRBJ1-5, with TRBD1 as a possible D gene (5 bases). The CDR3 spans 15 residues. Trimming cost V 0 bases and J 1 base, with 7 bases left between them. Germline values: CDR1 SGHVS, CDR2 FQNEAQ. The CDR3 nucleotides are TGTGCCAGCAGCTTAGCGGGGCAGAGCAATCAGCCCCAGCATTTT. Its protein is CASSLAGQSNQPQHF.

The V gene is TRBV2, the J gene TRBJ2-7; perhaps D is TRBD1 or TRBD2 (5 bases each). V lost 4 bases and J lost 7, with 20 bases in between. From germline, CDR1 is SNHLY and CDR2 FYNNEI. This CDR3 has 15 residues. The CDR3 region has the DNA TGTGCCAGCAGTGCAAGTTCGGTGTCAGGGAGTGAGCAGTACTTC. Residues: CASSASSVSGSEQYF.

The count of this clone is one. The chain combines TRBV19 with TRBJ1-1, with 8 bases lining up with TRBD1. This CDR3 is 16 amino acids long. Germline values: CDR1 LNHDA, CDR2 SQIVND (reference sequence). The V and J ends lost 5 bases and 0 bases, in that order; junction bases with no gene match: 8. This CDR3 is CASSARTGGMNTEAFF. The CDR3 DNA sequence: TGTGCCAGTAGTGCACGTACAGGGGGAATGAACACTGAAGCTTTCTTT.

This chain uses TRBV27 with TRBJ1-1; 10 positions match TRBD1. This CDR3 is 14 amino acids long. Trimming removed 5 bases from V and 10 bases from J; junction bases left unmatched: 10. Germline values: CDR1 MNHEY, CDR2 SMNVEV (reference sequence). The CDR3 loop is CASSRQGAVSGAFF. The CDR3 DNA reads TGTGCCAGCAGTCGACAGGGGGCAGTAAGTGGAGCTTTCTTT.

In this sample, this clone turned up a few times. The J gene is TRBJ1-1, the V gene TRBV28, with D hard to call. The germline V gene has CDR1 MDHEN and CDR2 SYDVKM. V lost 0 bases and J 6 bases, leaving 14 bases between the germline ends. CDR3 length: 15 amino acids. CDR3 in DNA: TGTGCCAGCAGTTTATGGAGGGAAGTTGGTGCTGAAGCTTTCTTT. This translates into CASSLWREVGAEAFF.

The V gene is TRBV19, the J gene TRBJ2-7; 8 bases align to TRBD1. The CDR3 spans 14 residues. Germline CDR1 reads LNHDA; CDR2 reads SQIVND (reference sequence). J gave up 7 bases and V 9 bases, and 14 bases lay outside the gene matches. CDR3 coding DNA: TGTGCCAGCCGCGAAGACAGGGGCGCGTCGGAGCAGTACTTC. This codes for CASREDRGASEQYF.

The chain uses TRBV11-2 and TRBJ2-1; TRBD2 agrees at 9 bases. Germline V lookup: CDR1 SGHAT, CDR2 FQNNGV. The CDR3 covers 17 residues. J was trimmed by 0 bases and V by 7 bases; bases with no gene match: 10. The CDR3, as DNA: TGTGCCAGCACAAAAACGGCTAGCGGGGTCTCCTACAATGAGCAGTTCTTC. This sequence encodes CASTKTASGVSYNEQFF.

Within the sample, this clone is medium-sized. The DNA for the CDR3 is TGTGCCAGTAGTATGAGACGGGCGGGTGAGCAGTTCTTC. Amino acid sequence: CASSMRRAGEQFF. The V gene is TRBV19, the J gene TRBJ2-1, with D possibly TRBD2 on 5 matching bases. The CDR3 loop spans 13 amino acids. Trimming stripped 3 bases from V and 9 bases from J, with 12 bases between. Per germline, CDR1 LNHDA and CDR2 SQIVND (reference sequence).